This TCR beta chain was documented in a study of T cell repertoires in aging, cancer and after chemotherapy. Rearranged V-D-J TRB sequences were amplified with a mixed TRB-A/B primer pool. MiXCR, applied by TCRdb to the multiplex PCR reads, yields one record per CDR3 protein. The sample includes 1,500 to 2,000 distinct CDR3 sequences, 28% seen only once; the top ten take roughly 45%. The template was genomic DNA from peripheral blood, not RNA. V lost 2 bases, J lost 7 bases, and 8 bases lay in between. The CDR3 totals 12 residues. Germline lookup yields CDR1 SGHDN and CDR2 FVKESK. This TCR came from a human donor with a solid tumor. The rearrangement links TRBV14 to TRBJ2-5, with D unclear. Source material: blood. In nucleotides, the CDR3 is TGTGCCAGCAGCCAAAACCCCCGGACCCAGTACTTC. This gives the protein CASSQNPRTQYF.